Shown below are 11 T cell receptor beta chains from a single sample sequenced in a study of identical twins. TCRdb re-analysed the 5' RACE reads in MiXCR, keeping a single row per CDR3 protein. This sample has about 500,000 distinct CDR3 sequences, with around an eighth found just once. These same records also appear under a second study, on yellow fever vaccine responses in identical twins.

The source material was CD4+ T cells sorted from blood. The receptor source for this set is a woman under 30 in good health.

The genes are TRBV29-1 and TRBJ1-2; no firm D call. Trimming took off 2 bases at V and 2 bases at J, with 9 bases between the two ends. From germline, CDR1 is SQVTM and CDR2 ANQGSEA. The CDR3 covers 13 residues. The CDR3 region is CSVEYVGNYGYTF. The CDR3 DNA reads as TGCAGCGTTGAATATGTCGGAAACTATGGCTACACCTTC. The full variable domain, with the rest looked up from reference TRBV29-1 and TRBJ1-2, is SAVISQKPSRDICQRGTSLTIQCQVDSQVTMMFWYRQQPGQSLTLIATANQGSEATYESGFVIDKFPISRPNLTFSTLTVSNMSPEDSSIYLCSVEYVGNYGYTFGSGTRLTVV.

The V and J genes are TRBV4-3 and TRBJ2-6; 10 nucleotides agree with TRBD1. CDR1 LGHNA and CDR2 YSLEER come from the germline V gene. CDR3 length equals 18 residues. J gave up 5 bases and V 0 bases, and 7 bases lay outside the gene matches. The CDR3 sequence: CASSQDGDRGIWANVLTF. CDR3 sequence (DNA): TGCGCCAGCAGCCAAGATGGGGACAGGGGTATCTGGGCCAACGTCCTGACTTTC.

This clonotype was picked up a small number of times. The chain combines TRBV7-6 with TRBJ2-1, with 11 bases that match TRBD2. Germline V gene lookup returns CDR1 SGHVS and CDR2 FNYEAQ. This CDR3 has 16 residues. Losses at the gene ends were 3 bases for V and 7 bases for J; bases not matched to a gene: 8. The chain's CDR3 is CASSFIASGGLNEQFF. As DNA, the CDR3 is TGTGCCAGCAGCTTCATCGCTAGCGGGGGGCTTAATGAGCAGTTCTTC.

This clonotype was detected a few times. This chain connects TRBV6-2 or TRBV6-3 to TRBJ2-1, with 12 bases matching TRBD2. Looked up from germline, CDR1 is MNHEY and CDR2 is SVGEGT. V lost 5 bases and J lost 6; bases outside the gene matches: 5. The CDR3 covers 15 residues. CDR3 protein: CASSLLAGGGNEQFF. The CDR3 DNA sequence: TGTGCCAGCAGTCTCCTAGCGGGAGGGGGCAATGAGCAGTTCTTC.

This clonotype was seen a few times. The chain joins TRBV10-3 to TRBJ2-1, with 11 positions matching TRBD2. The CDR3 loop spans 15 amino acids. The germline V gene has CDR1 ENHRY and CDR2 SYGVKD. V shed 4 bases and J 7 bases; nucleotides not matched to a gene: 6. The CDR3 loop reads CAISAGLAVQNEQFF. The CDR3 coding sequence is TGTGCCATCAGTGCGGGACTAGCGGTCCAAAATGAGCAGTTCTTC.

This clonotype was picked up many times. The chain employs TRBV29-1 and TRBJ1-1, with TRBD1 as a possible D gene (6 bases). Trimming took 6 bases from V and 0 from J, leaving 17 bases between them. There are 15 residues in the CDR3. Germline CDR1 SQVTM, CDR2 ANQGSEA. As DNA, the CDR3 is TGCAGCGTGAAGGGGAAAGGGGGAATGAACACTGAAGCTTTCTTT. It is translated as CSVKGKGGMNTEAFF.

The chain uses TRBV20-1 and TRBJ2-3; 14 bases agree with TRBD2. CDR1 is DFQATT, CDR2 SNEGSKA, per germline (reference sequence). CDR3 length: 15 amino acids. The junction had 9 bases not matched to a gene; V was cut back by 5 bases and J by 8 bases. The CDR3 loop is CSAHGGLAGVITQYF. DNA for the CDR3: TGCAGTGCTCACGGGGGACTAGCGGGAGTAATTACGCAGTATTTT.

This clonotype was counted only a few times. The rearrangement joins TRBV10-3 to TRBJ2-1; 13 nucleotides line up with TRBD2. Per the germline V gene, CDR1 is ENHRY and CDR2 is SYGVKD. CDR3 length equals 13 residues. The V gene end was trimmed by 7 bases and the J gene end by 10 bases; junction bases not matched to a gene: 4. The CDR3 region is CAITGTSGTEQFF. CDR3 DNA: TGTGCCATCACTGGGACTAGCGGGACGGAGCAGTTCTTC.

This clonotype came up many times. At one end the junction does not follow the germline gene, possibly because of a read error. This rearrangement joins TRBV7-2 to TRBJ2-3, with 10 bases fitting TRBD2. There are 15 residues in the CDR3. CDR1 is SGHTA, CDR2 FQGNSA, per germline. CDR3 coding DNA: TGTGCCAGCAGCATAGCGGGGGGAGGGACAGATACGCAGTATTTT. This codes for CASSIAGGGTDTQYF.

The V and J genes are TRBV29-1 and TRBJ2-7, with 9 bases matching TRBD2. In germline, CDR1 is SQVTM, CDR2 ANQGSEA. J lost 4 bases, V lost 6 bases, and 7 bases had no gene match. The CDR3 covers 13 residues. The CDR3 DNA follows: TGCAGCGTCTCTCTGCGGGGGGGGTACGAGCAGTACTTC. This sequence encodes CSVSLRGGYEQYF.

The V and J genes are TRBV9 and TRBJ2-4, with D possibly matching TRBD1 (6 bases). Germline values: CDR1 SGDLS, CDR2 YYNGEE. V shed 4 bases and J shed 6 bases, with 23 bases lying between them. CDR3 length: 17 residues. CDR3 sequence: CASSSPPRLTGSNIQYF. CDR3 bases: TGTGCCAGCAGCTCCCCTCCTCGACTCACAGGGTCAAACATTCAGTACTTC.